This T cell receptor beta chain was captured by sequencing in a study of T cell responses to AZD1222 COVID-19 vaccine. Libraries were prepared by immunoSEQ multiplex PCR; TCRdb keeps only in-frame clonotypes and omits some of them. The sample holds some 90,000 clones, more than 75% seen once. Points on this clone: Its antigen is undetermined. Other DNA variants within this sample encode the same CDR3.

General study findings and limits: Per reports, nearly half of all spike-specific TCRs target regions that are unmutated in variants.

This CDR3 contains 14 residues. Trimming pared 1 base from V and 2 bases from J, leaving 8 bases between. The germline V gene has CDR1 LNHDA and CDR2 SQIVND (reference sequence). The receptor was isolated from an adult in good health. The rearrangement joins TRBV19 to TRBJ1-2; D gene uncertain. The source was peripheral blood, collected on day 0 of MenACWY control vaccination. CDR3 DNA sequence: TGTGCCAGTAGTATAGGGGGAACCAACTATGGCTACACCTTC. Protein: CASSIGGTNYGYTF.